Following are 9 T cell receptor beta chains from one sample sequenced in a study of a mutant IDH1 vaccine in newly diagnosed glioma. Their antigen targets remain unknown. Time point meaning: week 35, safety follow-up. Every vaccination contained 300 ug of the mutant IDH1 20-mer peptide and was paired with topical imiquimod. Some clones are missing from TCRdb's copy, which holds only in-frame ones; the method was immunoSEQ multiplex PCR. The sample contains 50,000 to 75,000 clones, roughly four fifths of which appear only once. Sequencing was performed on PBMCs, taken from a glioma patient whose treatment included an IDH1 peptide vaccine. Receptors were obtained from a man aged 45 to 65 with glioma.

The V call is TRBV7-6, the J call TRBJ2-2, with unresolved D. The CDR3 sequence is 15 residues long. The ends were cut back, 2 bases at V and 0 bases at J, with 7 bases in the middle. Germline CDR1 reads SGHVS; CDR2 reads FNYEAQ. CDR3 amino acids: CASSLNSANTGELFF. CDR3 DNA sequence: TGTGCCAGCAGCTTAAACAGTGCGAACACCGGGGAGCTGTTTTTT.

The chain employs TRBV19 and TRBJ1-5, with D perhaps matching TRBD1 (6 bases). The CDR3 length is 15 residues. The V gene lost 3 bases and the J gene lost 4 bases, with 13 bases spanning the gap. CDR1 LNHDA and CDR2 SQIVND come from the germline V gene (reference sequence). The CDR3 protein is CASSIRGGGNQPQHF. The CDR3, as DNA: TGTGCCAGTAGTATCAGGGGAGGAGGAAATCAGCCCCAGCATTTT.

The V call is TRBV5-4, the J call TRBJ1-6, with D unresolved. The ends were cut back, 4 bases at V and 6 bases at J, with 11 bases in the middle. Germline CDR1 and CDR2: SGHNT and YYREEE (reference sequence). This CDR3 has 14 amino acids. CDR3 sequence: CASSPPGSNSPLHF. Here the CDR3 DNA reads TGTGCCAGCAGCCCCCCCGGGAGTAATTCACCCCTCCACTTT. Drawing the rest from reference TRBV5-4 and TRBJ1-6, the complete variable domain is ETGVTQSPTHLIKTRGQQVTLRCSSQSGHNTVSWYQQALGQGPQFIFQYYREEENGRGNFPPRFSGLQFPNYSSELNVNALELDDSALYLCASSPPGSNSPLHFGNGTRLTVT.

In this sample, this clone turned up a few times. The V call is TRBV6-1, the J call TRBJ2-2, with 8 bases fitting TRBD1. This CDR3 contains 14 residues. CDR1 MNHNS and CDR2 SASEGT come from the germline V gene. V shed 8 bases, J shed 5 bases, and the junction held 7 bases outside the gene matches. CDR3 sequence reads: CASLGQGLTGELFF. In DNA form, the CDR3 reads TGTGCCAGCCTTGGACAGGGACTGACCGGGGAGCTGTTTTTT.

The genes are TRBV7-8 and TRBJ1-4; D is possibly TRBD1 (5 bases). V was trimmed by 0 bases and J by 7 bases, leaving 12 bases between them. The CDR3 has 15 residues. Germline V gives CDR1 SGHVS, CDR2 FQNEAQ. The CDR3 here is CASSLAAGGSEKLFF. CDR3 in DNA: TGTGCCAGCAGCTTAGCAGCCGGGGGAAGTGAAAAACTGTTTTTT.

A single count supports this clone. V gene TRBV6-6 combines with J gene TRBJ1-2; D call uncertain. Per germline, CDR1 MNHNY and CDR2 SVGAGI (reference sequence). The CDR3 spans 12 residues. Trimming took off 6 bases at V and 6 bases at J, with 11 bases between the two ends. As DNA, the CDR3 is TGTGCCAGCAGGGAGGGCTCGGATGGCTACACCTTC. Amino acid sequence: CASREGSDGYTF.

The V and J genes are TRBV13 and TRBJ2-7, with 7 bases fitting TRBD2. Unmatched junction bases numbered 9, after V lost 3 bases and J lost 7 bases. The CDR3 spans 14 residues. The germline V gene encodes CDR1 PRHDT and CDR2 FYEKMQ (reference sequence). The CDR3 is CASSFQAGEREQYF. Written as DNA, the CDR3 is TGTGCCAGCAGCTTCCAGGCGGGAGAGAGGGAGCAGTACTTC.

The chain has TRBV29-1 and TRBJ2-1; D unresolved. Germline V gene sequence: CDR1 SQVTM, CDR2 ANQGSEA. V lost 0 bases to trimming and J lost 1 base, with 7 bases between them. This CDR3 comprises 14 residues. The CDR3 nucleotides are TGCAGCGTTGAAGAGCAAACTTCCTACAATGAGCAGTTCTTC. Its protein is CSVEEQTSYNEQFF.

The chain couples TRBV18 to TRBJ1-5; no reliable D call. Germline CDR1 reads KGHSH; CDR2 reads LQKENI. Trimming cost V 3 bases and J 5 bases, with 8 bases left between them. CDR3 length equals 13 residues. CDR3 bases: TGTGCCAGCTCACCGTCTGGAGATCAGCCCCAGCATTTT. It yields the protein CASSPSGDQPQHF.